The T cell receptor beta chain under discussion was sequenced for a study of regulatory T cells in long-lasting Graves disease. This clonotype came up many times. The germline gives CDR1 SQVTM, CDR2 ANQGSEA. CDR3 size: 16 residues. Losses at the gene ends were 7 bases for V and 3 bases for J; bases not matched to a gene: 14. The time point: newly diagnosed GD, antithyroid drugs for less than 3 months. Researchers made the TCR library from RNA that was extracted from PBMCs. According to the study, TCR beta libraries were built with iRepertoire HTBI primers and CDR3-region Arm-PCR. TCRdb re-called the multiplex PCR reads through MiXCR, storing one row per CDR3 protein. The sample contains about 220,000 distinct CDR3 sequences, roughly 19% of which appear only once. This sample also appeared in a second study, on T cells in Graves' hyperthyroidism and ophthalmopathy.

This sequence joins TRBV29-1 and TRBJ2-2, with 7 bases matching TRBD2. The sequencing here drew on peripheral blood mononuclear cells (PBMCs), taken at new diagnosis, from a patient treated with antithyroid drugs. The TCR was taken from a woman in her twenties or thirties with Graves disease. The CDR3 nucleotides are TGCAGCGCCAAACAGATGGGGCTAGCGGACACCGGGGAGCTGTTTTTT. Translation gives CSAKQMGLADTGELFF.